This T cell receptor (beta chain) was recorded in a study of blood T cell repertoires in COVID-19. This clone turned up a few times. This CDR3 comprises 19 residues. CDR1 and CDR2 (germline): SNHLY, FYNNEI. Between the trimmed V and J ends, which lost 5 bases and 0 bases, there was a span of 22 bases. Authors' methods: Estimation of nucleated cell counts relied on the amplification of reference gene primers. TCRdb's copy holds only in-frame clones and misses some; the assay was immunoSEQ multiplex PCR. The DNA gave D and trimming, while V, J and clone size come from that table. The data show under 150,000 clones, 60% to 80% seen once.

This clonotype originated in a woman between 45 and 65 years old with active or convalescent COVID-19. The sample taken for sequencing was peripheral blood. The gene calls are TRBV2 and TRBJ1-4; D perhaps matches TRBD1 (6 bases). The CDR3 loop is CASSKPRGQLPPTNEKLFF. CDR3 coding DNA: TGTGCCAGCAGTAAACCCCGCGGACAGTTACCTCCAACTAATGAAAAACTGTTTTTT.